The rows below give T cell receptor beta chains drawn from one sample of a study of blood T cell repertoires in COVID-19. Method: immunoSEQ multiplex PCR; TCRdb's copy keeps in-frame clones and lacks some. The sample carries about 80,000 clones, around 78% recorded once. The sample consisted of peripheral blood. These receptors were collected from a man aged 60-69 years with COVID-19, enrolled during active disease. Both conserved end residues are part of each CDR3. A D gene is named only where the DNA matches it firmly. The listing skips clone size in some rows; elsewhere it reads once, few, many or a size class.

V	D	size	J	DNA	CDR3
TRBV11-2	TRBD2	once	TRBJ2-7	TGTGCCAGCAGCAAGATAGCGGGGGCCTCCTACGAGCAGTACTTC	CASSKIAGASYEQYF
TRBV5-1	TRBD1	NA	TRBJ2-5	TGCGCCAGCAGCTTGGGGGGGACAGCAAAAGAGACCCAGTACTTC	CASSLGGTAKETQYF
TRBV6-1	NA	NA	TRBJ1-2	TGTGCCAGCAGTGAATCTGGACAGAGGGACTACACCTTC	CASSESGQRDYTF
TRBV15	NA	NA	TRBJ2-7	TGTGCCACCAGCAGAGATCAAAGCGTTGGAGCCTCTAACTACGAGCAGTACTTC	CATSRDQSVGASNYEQYF
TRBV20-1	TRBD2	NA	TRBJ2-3	TGCAGTGCTAGTGGTCTAGCGGGAGGAGGGACGCAGTATTTT	CSASGLAGGGTQYF
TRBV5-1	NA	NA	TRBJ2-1	TGCGCCAGCAGCTTTGGGCAGGCCTTAAATGAGCAGTTCTTC	CASSFGQALNEQFF
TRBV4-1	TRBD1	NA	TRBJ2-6	TGCGCCAGCAGCCAACCGACAGGGGACGTTAGAAGATCTGGGGCCAACGTCCTGACTTTC	CASSQPTGDVRRSGANVLTF
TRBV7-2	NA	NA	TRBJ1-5	TGTGCCAGCAGCGAGGGACTTCTTGGGCAGCCCCAGCATTTT	CASSEGLLGQPQHF
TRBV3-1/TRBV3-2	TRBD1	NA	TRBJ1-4	TGTGCCAGCGGCACAGGGGGCGGGGGGAATGAAAAACTGTTTTTT	CASGTGGGGNEKLFF
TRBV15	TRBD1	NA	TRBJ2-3	TGTGCCACCAGCAGAGCTGGCAGGGGGACAGATACGCAGTATTTT	CATSRAGRGTDTQYF
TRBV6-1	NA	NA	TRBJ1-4	TGTGCCAGCAGTGAAGCGATCGGTGGTAATGAAAAACTGTTTTTT	CASSEAIGGNEKLFF
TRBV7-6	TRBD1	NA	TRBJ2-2	TGTGCCAGCAGCTCCCGGGACAGGGGTCTGTCGAACACCGGGGAGCTGTTTTTT	CASSSRDRGLSNTGELFF
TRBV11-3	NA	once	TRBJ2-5	TGTGCCAGCAGCCGTCGTCGAGGTGCCCTGGAAGAGACCCAGTACTTC	CASSRRRGALEETQYF
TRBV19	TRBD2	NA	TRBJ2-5	TGTGCCAGTAGTATAGGGACTAGCGGGGGTCAAGAGACCCAGTACTTC	CASSIGTSGGQETQYF
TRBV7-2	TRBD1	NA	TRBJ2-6	TGTGCCAGCAGCTTAGTTCAGGGGGCGGGGGCCAACGTCCTGACTTTC	CASSLVQGAGANVLTF
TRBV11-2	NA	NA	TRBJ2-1	TGTGCCAGCAGCTTACTCCTTCAGACAAACAATGAGCAGTTCTTC	CASSLLLQTNNEQFF
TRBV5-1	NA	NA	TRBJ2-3	TGCGCCAGCAGCTCGGCACTTCGCGGGGTAGCAGATACGCAGTATTTT	CASSSALRGVADTQYF
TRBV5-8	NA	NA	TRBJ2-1	TGTGGTAGCCTCTTTTCAGGGAACGAGCAGTTCTTC	CGSLFSGNEQFF
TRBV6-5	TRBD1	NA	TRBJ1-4	TGTGCCAGCCGGGACAGCCGAGCAGCTAATGAAAAACTGTTTTTT	CASRDSRAANEKLFF
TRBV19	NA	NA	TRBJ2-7	TGTGCCAGTAGTTTCCAGGGGATCGACGAGCAGTACTTC	CASSFQGIDEQYF
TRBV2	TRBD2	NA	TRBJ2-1	TGTGCCAGCAGTGAATTAGTCGGGACTAGCGGTGACAATGAGCAGTTCTTC	CASSELVGTSGDNEQFF
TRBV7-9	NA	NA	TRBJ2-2	TGTGCCAGCAGCTCCGTCCTGTCCGGGGAGCTGTTTTTT	CASSSVLSGELFF
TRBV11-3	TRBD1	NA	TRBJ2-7	TGTGCCAGCAGCTTTCAAGGACAGGGGCTTGTCTACGAGCAGTACTTC	CASSFQGQGLVYEQYF
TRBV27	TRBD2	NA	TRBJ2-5	TGTGCCAGCAGTCAACTAGCGGGGCAAGAGACCCAGTACTTC	CASSQLAGQETQYF
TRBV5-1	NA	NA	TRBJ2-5	TGCGCCAGCAGGGAGGGGTCAGCCCAAGAGACCCAGTACTTC	CASREGSAQETQYF
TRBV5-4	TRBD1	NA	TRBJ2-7	TGTGCCAGCACCCTGGGGACAGGGTCCTACGAGCAGTACTTC	CASTLGTGSYEQYF
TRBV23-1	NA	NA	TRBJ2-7	TGCGCCAGCAGTCAATTGTCTAGAGGCTACGAGCAGTACTTC	CASSQLSRGYEQYF
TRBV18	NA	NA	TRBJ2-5	TGTGCCAGCTCACCCGGGACTGGGCGGGAGACCCAGTACTTC	CASSPGTGRETQYF
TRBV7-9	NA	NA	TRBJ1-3	TGTGCCAGCAGCTTAGGGTCCGGGACTCGTCGAAACACCATATATTTT	CASSLGSGTRRNTIYF
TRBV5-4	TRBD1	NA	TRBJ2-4	TGTGCCAGCAGCTCTGTGACAGGGGGCTTCCTAGCCAAAAACATTCAGTACTTC	CASSSVTGGFLAKNIQYF
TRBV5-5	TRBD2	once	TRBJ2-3	TGTCCCACCAGCTTGGGCGGGGGCGGGAGGGCCCTCCCTGGGTATTTT	CPTSLGGGGRALPGYF
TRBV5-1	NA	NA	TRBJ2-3	TGCGCCAGCGCTAGGGAGGTAGCAGCAGATACGCAGTATTTT	CASAREVAADTQYF
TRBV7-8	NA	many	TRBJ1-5	TGTGCCAGCAGCTTATCGCAGGGATTTAGCAATCAGCCCCAGCATTTT	CASSLSQGFSNQPQHF
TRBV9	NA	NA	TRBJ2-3	TGTGCCAGCAGCGTACGGCCCGGGACTAGCACAGATACGCAGTATTTT	CASSVRPGTSTDTQYF
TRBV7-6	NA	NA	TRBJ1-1	TGTGCCAGCAGCCTCCTCACCTCGGTGTTGCACACTGAAGCTTTCTTT	CASSLLTSVLHTEAFF
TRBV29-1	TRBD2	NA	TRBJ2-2	TGCAGCGTTGAAGGTCGAGCTAGCGGATCCAGCACCGGGGAGCTGTTTTTT	CSVEGRASGSSTGELFF
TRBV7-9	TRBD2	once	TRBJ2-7	TGTGCCAGCACCGGACTAGGCCCCTACGAGCAGTACTTC	CASTGLGPYEQYF
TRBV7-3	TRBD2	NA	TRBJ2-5	TGTGCCAGCAGCGCACAAGCGGGGGGCGTGGAGACCCAGTACTTC	CASSAQAGGVETQYF
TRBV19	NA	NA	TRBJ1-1	TGTGCCAGTAGTTTATCGACAGCGAACACTGAAGCTTTCTTT	CASSLSTANTEAFF
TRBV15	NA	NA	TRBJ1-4	TGTGCCACCAGCAGAGATTTAGCAACTAATGAAAAACTGTTTTTT	CATSRDLATNEKLFF
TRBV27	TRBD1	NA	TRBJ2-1	TGTGCCAGCAATGGGGGCCCGGTCGGGACAGGGACCTACAATGAGCAGTTCTTC	CASNGGPVGTGTYNEQFF
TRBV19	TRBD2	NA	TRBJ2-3	TGTGCCAGTAGTATTGGGGGGGATTCAGATACGCAGTATTTT	CASSIGGDSDTQYF
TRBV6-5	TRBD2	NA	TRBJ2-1	TGTGCCAGCAGTCGGACTAGCGGGGGGTTCAATGAGCAGTTCTTC	CASSRTSGGFNEQFF
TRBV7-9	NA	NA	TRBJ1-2	TGTGCCAGCAGCTTAGCGAGTCTTAACTATGGCTACACCTTC	CASSLASLNYGYTF
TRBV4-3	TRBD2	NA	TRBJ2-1	TGCGCCAGCAGCCAAGGACTAGCGGGAAACTACAATGAGCAGTTCTTC	CASSQGLAGNYNEQFF